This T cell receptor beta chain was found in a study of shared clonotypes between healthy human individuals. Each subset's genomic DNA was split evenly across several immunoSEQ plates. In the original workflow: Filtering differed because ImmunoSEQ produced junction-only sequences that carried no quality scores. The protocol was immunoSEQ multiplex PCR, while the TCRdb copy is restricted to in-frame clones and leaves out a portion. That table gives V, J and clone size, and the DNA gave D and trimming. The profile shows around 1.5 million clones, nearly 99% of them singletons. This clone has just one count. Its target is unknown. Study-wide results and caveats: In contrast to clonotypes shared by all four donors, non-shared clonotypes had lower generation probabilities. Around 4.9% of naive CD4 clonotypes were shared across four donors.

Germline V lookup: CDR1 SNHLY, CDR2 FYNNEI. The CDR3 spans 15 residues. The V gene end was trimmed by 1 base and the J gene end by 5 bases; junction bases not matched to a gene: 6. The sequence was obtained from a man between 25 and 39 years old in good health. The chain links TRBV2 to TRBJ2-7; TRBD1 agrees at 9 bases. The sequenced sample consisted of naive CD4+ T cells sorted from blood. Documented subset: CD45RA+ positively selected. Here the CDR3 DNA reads TGTGCCAGCAGTGAAGGGGGACAGGGAGGAAACGAGCAGTACTTC. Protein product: CASSEGGQGGNEQYF.